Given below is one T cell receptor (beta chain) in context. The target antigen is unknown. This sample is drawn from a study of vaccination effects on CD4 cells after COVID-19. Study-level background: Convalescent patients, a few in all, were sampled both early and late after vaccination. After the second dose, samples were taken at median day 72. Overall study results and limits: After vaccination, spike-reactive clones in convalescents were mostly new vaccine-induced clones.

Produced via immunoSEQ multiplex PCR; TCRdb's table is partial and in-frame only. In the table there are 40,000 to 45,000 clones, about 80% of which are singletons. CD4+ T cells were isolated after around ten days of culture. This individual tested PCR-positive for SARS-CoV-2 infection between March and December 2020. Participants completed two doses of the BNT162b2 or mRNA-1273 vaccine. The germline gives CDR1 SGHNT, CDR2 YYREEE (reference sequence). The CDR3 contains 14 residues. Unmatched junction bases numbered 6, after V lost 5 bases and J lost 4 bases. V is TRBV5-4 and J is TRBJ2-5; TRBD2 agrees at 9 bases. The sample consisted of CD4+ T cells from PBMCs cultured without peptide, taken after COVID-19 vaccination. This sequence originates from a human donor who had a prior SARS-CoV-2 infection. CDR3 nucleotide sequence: TGTGCCAGCAGGCGCGGGGGGGCATCAGAGACCCAGTACTTC. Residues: CASRRGGASETQYF. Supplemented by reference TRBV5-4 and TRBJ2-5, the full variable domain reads ETGVTQSPTHLIKTRGQQVTLRCSSQSGHNTVSWYQQALGQGPQFIFQYYREEENGRGNFPPRFSGLQFPNYSSELNVNALELDDSALYLCASRRGGASETQYFGPGTRLLVL.